The 22 T cell receptor beta chains reported below all come from one sample, sequenced in a study of T cell repertoires in cytomegalovirus infection. Their antigens are not known. TCRdb re-called the reads through MiXCR, storing one row per CDR3 protein. The table records about 700,000 distinct CDR3 sequences, 30% to 40% of them present only once. The sample consisted of cultured PBMCs, taken from culture after CMV antigen stimulation. The receptors derive from a human donor in good health (CMV status not recorded). Some clones in this sample may be carry-over from other donors' samples.

Ten or more counts support this clonotype. V and J are TRBV27 and TRBJ2-3, with D possibly matching TRBD2 (6 bases). The CDR3 consists of 16 residues. Germline CDR1 MNHEY, CDR2 SMNVEV (reference sequence). V was cut by 3 bases and J by 0 bases, with 13 bases left in between. The CDR3 DNA follows: TGTGCCAGCAGTTTTTTGGGGGGTACGAGCACAGATACGCAGTATTTT. It specifies CASSFLGGTSTDTQYF.

The chain uses TRBV7-9 and TRBJ2-1; either TRBD1 or TRBD2 may fit D (5 bases each). Trimming stripped 5 bases from V and 5 bases from J, with 13 bases between. Germline CDR1 reads SEHNR; CDR2 reads FQNEAQ (reference sequence). This CDR3 has 14 amino acids. The CDR3 region is CASSGARTDNEQFF. The CDR3 nucleotides are TGTGCCAGCAGCGGGGCAAGGACTGACAATGAGCAGTTCTTC.

This clonotype turned up a few times. CDR3 DNA sequence: TGTGCCAGCAGTACCAGCAATCCCTTAAACATTCAGTACTTC. Translated: CASSTSNPLNIQYF. This chain connects TRBV12-3 or TRBV12-4 to TRBJ2-4; D gene ambiguous. This CDR3 comprises 14 residues. With 5 bases removed from V and 6 bases from J, the gap between germline ends came to 14 bases.

This clonotype was observed a few times. The chain couples TRBV7-9 to TRBJ1-1; D may be TRBD1 (5 bases). V lost 0 bases and J lost 5, with 16 bases in between. The CDR3 is 16 residues long. Looked up from germline, CDR1 is SEHNR and CDR2 is FQNEAQ (reference sequence). The DNA for the CDR3 is TGTGCCAGCAGCTTAGCCCCAGGGAATTTGGCAACTGAAGCTTTCTTT. Protein sequence: CASSLAPGNLATEAFF.

V usage is TRBV5-4 and J usage is TRBJ1-6; 9 bases map to TRBD1. Germline trimming cut 4 bases from V and 5 bases from J; bases unmatched to any gene: 1. The germline CDR1 and CDR2 sequences are SGHNT and YYREEE (reference sequence). The CDR3 loop spans 14 amino acids. The CDR3 DNA reads as TGTGCCAGCAGCGACAGGGGGAATAATTCACCCCTCCACTTT. Its translation: CASSDRGNNSPLHF.

This clonotype came up a few times. The chain couples TRBV5-4 to TRBJ2-2; TRBD1 matches 10 bases. CDR1 SGHNT and CDR2 YYREEE come from the germline V gene (reference sequence). J was trimmed by 5 bases and V by 3 bases; bases with no gene match: 4. The length of the CDR3 is 15 residues. In DNA, the CDR3 is TGTGCCAGCAGCTCGGGACAGGGGCGGACCGGGGAGCTGTTTTTT. Its protein product is CASSSGQGRTGELFF. The variable domain in full, with the rest retrieved from reference TRBV5-4 and TRBJ2-2, is ETGVTQSPTHLIKTRGQQVTLRCSSQSGHNTVSWYQQALGQGPQFIFQYYREEENGRGNFPPRFSGLQFPNYSSELNVNALELDDSALYLCASSSGQGRTGELFFGEGSRLTVL.

V gene TRBV19 combines with J gene TRBJ1-2, with D unclear. Germline CDR1 and CDR2: LNHDA and SQIVND (reference sequence). V shed 6 bases and J shed 4 bases, with 21 bases lying between them. The CDR3 length is 16 residues. CDR3 nucleotide sequence: TGTGCCAGTAGGTTAGACTTCACTACAACCGCCTATGGCTACACCTTC. Its translation: CASRLDFTTTAYGYTF.

This clonotype was picked up many times. The rearrangement links TRBV7-8 to TRBJ2-1, with D perhaps being TRBD1 or TRBD2 (5 bases each). The length of the CDR3 is 13 residues. The germline V gene encodes CDR1 SGHVS and CDR2 FQNEAQ. Trimming removed 1 base at V and 10 bases at J, with 11 bases between. The CDR3 loop is CASSLELGEEQFF. The CDR3, as DNA: TGTGCCAGCAGCTTAGAATTGGGGGAGGAGCAGTTCTTC. Looking up the rest from reference TRBV7-8 and TRBJ2-1 gives the full variable domain: GAGVSQSPRYKVAKRGQDVALRCDPISGHVSLFWYQQALGQGPEFLTYFQNEAQLDKSGLPSDRFFAERPEGSVSTLKIQRTQQEDSAVYLCASSLELGEEQFFGPGTRLTVL.

The rearrangement joins TRBV4-1 to TRBJ2-5; either TRBD1 or TRBD2 may fit D (5 bases each). V shed 2 bases and J shed 4 bases, with 23 bases lying between them. The CDR3 extends over 18 amino acids. Germline assignment: CDR1 MGHRA and CDR2 YSYEKL. CDR3 nucleotide sequence: TGCGCCAGCAGCCAACCAACCTCCCGACGGGGCATTCGAGAGACCCAGTACTTC. Translating gives CASSQPTSRRGIRETQYF.

This clonotype was seen at least ten times. V and J are TRBV7-2 and TRBJ2-3; no reliable D call. V was trimmed by 0 bases and J by 2 bases, leaving 6 bases between them. Germline V gene sequence: CDR1 SGHTA, CDR2 FQGNSA. CDR3 length: 14 amino acids. The CDR3 region is CASSLAGLTDTQYF. CDR3 nucleotides: TGTGCCAGCAGCTTAGCGGGCCTCACAGATACGCAGTATTTT.

This clonotype came up a few times. The chain has TRBV6-5 and TRBJ2-2; no firm D call. The V gene lost 6 bases and the J gene lost 3 bases, with 11 bases spanning the gap. Germline lookup yields CDR1 MNHEY and CDR2 SVGAGI. This CDR3 is 14 amino acids long. CDR3 sequence reads: CASRDGRYTGELFF. As DNA, the CDR3 is TGTGCCAGCAGGGACGGTCGGTACACCGGGGAGCTGTTTTTT.

This clonotype was observed at least ten times. The rearrangement uses TRBV6-1 and TRBJ2-4; tentatively, D is TRBD1 (5 bases). The V gene's germline CDR1 is MNHNS and CDR2 SASEGT. The CDR3 covers 18 residues. Trimming cost V 0 bases and J 8 bases, with 23 bases left between them. CDR3 nucleotides: TGTGCCAGCAGTGAAGCTGAGTTCGTCTTTAGGGGTTTGGACATTCAGTACTTC. Protein: CASSEAEFVFRGLDIQYF.

This chain connects TRBV12-3 or TRBV12-4 to TRBJ2-7; no reliable D call. The CDR3 is 11 amino acids. Trimming removed 6 bases at V and 6 bases at J, with 9 bases between. CDR3 coding DNA: TGTGCCAGCAGCCTGAGGTCCGAGCAGTACTTC. Protein sequence: CASSLRSEQYF.

This chain uses TRBV2 with TRBJ2-7; no firm D call. Germline V gene sequence: CDR1 SNHLY, CDR2 FYNNEI. Trimming stripped 2 bases from V and 12 bases from J, with 14 bases between. The CDR3 has 12 residues. The CDR3 sequence is CASSERPGRPYF. In nucleotides, the CDR3 is TGTGCCAGCAGTGAACGGCCCGGGCGACCGTACTTC.

The chain has TRBV12-3 or TRBV12-4 and TRBJ1-5, with D unclear. This CDR3 is built from 14 residues. The ends were cut back, 4 bases at V and 4 bases at J, with 11 bases in the middle. CDR3 loop: CASSSREGNQPQHF. CDR3 nucleotides: TGTGCCAGCAGTTCCAGAGAGGGAAATCAGCCCCAGCATTTT.

This clonotype has more than one count but fewer than ten. The J gene is TRBJ2-7, the V gene TRBV4-2; 10 nucleotides align to TRBD1. Unmatched junction bases numbered 4, after V lost 2 bases and J lost 3 bases. The V gene's germline CDR1 is LGHNA and CDR2 YNFKEQ. The CDR3 has 15 amino acids. Written as DNA, the CDR3 is TGTGCCAGCAGCCAACCGGGACAGGGGATCTACGAGCAGTACTTC. As protein: CASSQPGQGIYEQYF.

The chain joins TRBV7-2 to TRBJ2-3; 10 bases line up with TRBD2. Germline V gene sequence: CDR1 SGHTA, CDR2 FQGNSA. The CDR3 is 17 residues long. The junction had 11 bases not matched to a gene; V was cut back by 3 bases and J by 5 bases. The CDR3 DNA follows: TGTGCCAGCAGCTTTAGGTCAGCGGGGGGGCAAAAAGATACGCAGTATTTT. It translates to CASSFRSAGGQKDTQYF.

The V call is TRBV10-3, the J call TRBJ2-3; no reliable D call. This CDR3 has 12 residues. Germline V CDR1 and CDR2: ENHRY, SYGVKD. V gave up 5 bases and J gave up 3 bases, with 6 bases separating them. The CDR3 sequence: CAISKGTDTQYF. The CDR3 DNA reads TGTGCCATCAGTAAAGGGACAGATACGCAGTATTTT.

This clonotype was found once. The gene calls are TRBV5-4 and TRBJ2-1; D is possibly TRBD1 or TRBD2 (5 bases each). CDR1 and CDR2 from the germline V gene are SGHNT and YYREEE (reference sequence). The CDR3 contains 16 residues. With 4 bases removed from V and 8 bases from J, the gap between germline ends came to 22 bases. This CDR3 is CASSGTPGTVFHEQFF. CDR3 coding DNA: TGTGCCAGCAGCGGAACACCCGGGACCGTGTTTCATGAGCAGTTCTTC.

This clonotype was counted between two and nine times. The CDR3 reads CASSPTDNEQFF. The CDR3, as DNA: TGTGCCAGCAGTCCCACGGACAATGAGCAGTTCTTC. This rearrangement joins TRBV28 to TRBJ2-1; the D is unclear. Trimming took 5 bases from V and 5 from J, leaving 7 bases between them. CDR1 is MDHEN and CDR2 is SYDVKM in the germline V gene. This CDR3 region has 12 residues.

This clonotype was counted a few times. The gene calls are TRBV27 and TRBJ2-3, with a possible D match to TRBD2 (6 bases). The germline CDR1 and CDR2 sequences are MNHEY and SMNVEV (reference sequence). CDR3 length: 17 residues. Trimming removed 6 bases at V and 0 bases at J, with 19 bases between. The CDR3 sequence: CASSPRYGGLSTDTQYF. The DNA of the CDR3 is TGTGCCAGCAGCCCTAGGTACGGGGGACTTAGCACAGATACGCAGTATTTT.

This clonotype occurred many times. J is TRBJ2-1 and V is TRBV7-9; 9 bases are a match to TRBD2. This CDR3 spans 15 amino acids. Trimming cost V 2 bases and J 4 bases; bases outside gene matches: 3. Germline-derived CDR1 and CDR2 are SEHNR and FQNEAQ (reference sequence). DNA of the CDR3: TGTGCCAGCAGCTTACGCGGGGGGGTATACAATGAGCAGTTCTTC. The encoded protein is CASSLRGGVYNEQFF.